This T cell receptor beta chain comes out of a study of shared clonotypes between healthy human individuals. Once extracted for a subset, genomic DNA was divided evenly among several immunoSEQ plates. Replicate PCRs for sorted subsets used about 200 ng DNA; this equaled about 30,000 T cell genomes. Original analysis: Sequence data from immunoSEQ were junction-only and lacked quality scores; consequently, filtering differed. Profiled with immunoSEQ multiplex PCR; TCRdb holds only in-frame clones, not every one. That table is the source of V, J and clone size, and D and trimming were worked out from the DNA. Of around 1,900,000 clones in the sample, around 93% were seen once. V was trimmed by 8 bases and J by 5 bases, leaving 5 bases between them. Germline values: CDR1 WSHSY, CDR2 SAAADI. CDR3 length: 10 residues. CD8 cells regarded as naive lacked CD45RO, were positively chosen for CCR7, and omitted terminally differentiated effector memory CD45RA+ cells. Adults of Caucasian background living in Nashville, Tennessee made up all donors.

The chain is built from TRBV10-2 and TRBJ2-3; unclear D gene. This sequence was found in a man aged 18 to 35 in good health. Some clones in this sample may be carry-over from other donors' samples. Sequencing input: naive CD8+ T cells from PBMCs. The CDR3 loop is CASHKDTQYF. The CDR3 nucleotides are TGCGCCAGCCACAAAGATACGCAGTATTTT.